This T cell receptor beta chain stems from a study of T cell responses to AZD1222 COVID-19 vaccine. Study observations and caveats: Just a handful of AZD1222 recipients tested seropositive at baseline. Reports indicate that nearly half of spike-specific TCRs are directed at unmutated variant regions.

TCRdb's copy holds only in-frame clones and misses some; the assay was immunoSEQ multiplex PCR. The table includes approximately 89,000 clones, roughly 94% detected once. To note about this clone: Antigen unknown.

Specimen: peripheral blood, collected on day 0 of AZD1222 vaccination. This TCR came from an adult in good health.

CDR3 protein: CASSLEELYGGGELFF. The CDR3 DNA sequence: TGTGCCAGCAGTTTAGAGGAGCTATACGGAGGCGGGGAGCTGTTTTTT. The chain recombines TRBV28 with TRBJ2-2, with D possibly being TRBD2 (5 bases). V gave up 2 bases and J gave up 7 bases, with 17 bases separating them. CDR3 length: 16 residues. The germline CDR1 and CDR2 sequences are MDHEN and SYDVKM.